The sequence of this T cell receptor (beta chain) was determined in a study of T cells expressing NK-cell markers. Germline loops: CDR1 SNHLY, CDR2 FYNNEI. The CDR3 has 15 amino acids. TCRdb reprocessed the 5' RACE reads and reports one entry per CDR3 protein, with no DNA. This table holds approximately 550,000 distinct CDR3 sequences. The J gene is TRBJ2-3, the V gene TRBV2. Material for sequencing was blood T cells: a sorted CD56 or NKG2C T cell subset, CD4+ or CD8+ T cells, or bulk PBMC T cells (not recorded which). This sequence originates from a man younger than 35 in good health. CDR3 residues: CASSGTSTSTDTQYF.